This TCR beta chain emerged from a study of T cell responses to AZD1222 COVID-19 vaccine. Study findings and constraints: CD4 TCRs covered the whole spike, strongest at regions 160-218 and 743-854. Close to half of all spike-specific TCRs reportedly target regions of the variants that are unmutated.

J was trimmed by 4 bases and V by 5 bases; bases with no gene match: 7. The CDR3 is made up of 15 amino acids. Germline CDR1 SGHRS, CDR2 YFSETQ. Notes on this clone: Its target is unknown.

Assay: immunoSEQ multiplex PCR; the TCRdb copy retains only in-frame clones and omits some. The sample includes 95,000 to 150,000 clones, around 91% seen only once; the top ten take about 1.5%. The gene calls are TRBV5-1 and TRBJ2-2; 8 bases agree with TRBD1. The sequence was collected from an adult in good health. The source was peripheral blood, collected on day 0 of AZD1222 vaccination. The chain's CDR3 is CASSSGTGPTGELFF. CDR3 nucleotide sequence: TGCGCCAGCAGTTCCGGGACAGGCCCCACCGGGGAGCTGTTTTTT.